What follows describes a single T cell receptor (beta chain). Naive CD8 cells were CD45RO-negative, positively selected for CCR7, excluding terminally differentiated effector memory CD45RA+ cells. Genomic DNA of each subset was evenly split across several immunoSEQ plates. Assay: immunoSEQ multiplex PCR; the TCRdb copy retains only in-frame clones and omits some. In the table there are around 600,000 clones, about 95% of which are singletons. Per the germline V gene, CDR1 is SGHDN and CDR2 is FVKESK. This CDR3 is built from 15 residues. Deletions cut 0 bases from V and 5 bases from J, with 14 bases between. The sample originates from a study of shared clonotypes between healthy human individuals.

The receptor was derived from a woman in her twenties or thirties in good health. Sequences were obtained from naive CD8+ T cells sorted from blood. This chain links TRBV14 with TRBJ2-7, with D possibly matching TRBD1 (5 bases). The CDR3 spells CASSQDLGRDHEQYF. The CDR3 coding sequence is TGTGCCAGCAGCCAAGATCTAGGCAGGGATCACGAGCAGTACTTC.